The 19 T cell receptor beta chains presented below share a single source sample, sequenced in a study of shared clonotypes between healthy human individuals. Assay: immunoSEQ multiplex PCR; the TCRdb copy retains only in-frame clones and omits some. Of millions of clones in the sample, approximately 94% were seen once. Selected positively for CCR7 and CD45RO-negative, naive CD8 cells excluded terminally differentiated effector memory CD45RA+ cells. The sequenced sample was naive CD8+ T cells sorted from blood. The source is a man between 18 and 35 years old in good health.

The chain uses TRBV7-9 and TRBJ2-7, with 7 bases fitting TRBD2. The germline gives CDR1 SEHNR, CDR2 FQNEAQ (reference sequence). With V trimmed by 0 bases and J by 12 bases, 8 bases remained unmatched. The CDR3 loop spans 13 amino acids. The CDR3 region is CASSLALPGLLYF. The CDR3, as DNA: TGTGCCAGCAGCTTAGCTTTGCCGGGACTACTGTACTTC.

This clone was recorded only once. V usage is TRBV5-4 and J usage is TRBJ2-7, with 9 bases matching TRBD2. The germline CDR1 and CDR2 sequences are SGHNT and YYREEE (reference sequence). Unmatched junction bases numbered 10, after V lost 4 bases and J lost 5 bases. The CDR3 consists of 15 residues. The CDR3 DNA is TGTGCCAGCAGCCCCGGGACTAGCATTTTCGACGAGCAGTACTTC. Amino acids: CASSPGTSIFDEQYF.

The chain's CDR3 is CASHPGDNEQFF. CDR3 DNA: TGCGCCAGTCACCCGGGAGACAATGAGCAGTTCTTC. The chain joins TRBV10-2 to TRBJ2-1; possible D gene TRBD2, 6 bases. The ends were cut back, 9 bases at V and 5 bases at J, with 11 bases in the middle. Germline V gene sequence: CDR1 WSHSY, CDR2 SAAADI. This CDR3 has 12 amino acids.

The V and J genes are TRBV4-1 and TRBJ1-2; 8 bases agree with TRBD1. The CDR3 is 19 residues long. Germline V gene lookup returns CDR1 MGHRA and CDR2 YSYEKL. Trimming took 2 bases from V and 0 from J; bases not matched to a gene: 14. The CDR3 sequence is CASSQLQGVPIRSNYGYTF. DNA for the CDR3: TGCGCCAGCAGCCAACTACAGGGGGTACCAATCAGATCTAACTATGGCTACACCTTC.

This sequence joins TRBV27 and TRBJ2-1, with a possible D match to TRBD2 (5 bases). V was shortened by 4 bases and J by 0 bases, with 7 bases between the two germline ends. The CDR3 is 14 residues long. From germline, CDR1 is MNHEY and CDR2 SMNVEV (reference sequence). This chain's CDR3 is CASSWAGSYNEQFF. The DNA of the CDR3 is TGTGCCAGCAGTTGGGCGGGCTCCTACAATGAGCAGTTCTTC.

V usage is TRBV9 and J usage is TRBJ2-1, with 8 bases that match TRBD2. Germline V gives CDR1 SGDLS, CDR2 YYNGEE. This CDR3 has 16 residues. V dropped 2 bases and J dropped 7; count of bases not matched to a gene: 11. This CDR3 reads CASSVRGAGGSNEQFF. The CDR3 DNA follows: TGTGCCAGCAGCGTCCGAGGGGCGGGAGGTAGTAATGAGCAGTTCTTC.

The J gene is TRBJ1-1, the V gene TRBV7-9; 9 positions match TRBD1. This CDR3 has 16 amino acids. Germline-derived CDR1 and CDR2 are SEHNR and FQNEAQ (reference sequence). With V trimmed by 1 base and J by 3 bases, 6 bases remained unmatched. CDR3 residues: CASSLDGDRADTEAFF. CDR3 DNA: TGTGCCAGCAGCTTAGATGGGGACAGGGCGGACACTGAAGCTTTCTTT.

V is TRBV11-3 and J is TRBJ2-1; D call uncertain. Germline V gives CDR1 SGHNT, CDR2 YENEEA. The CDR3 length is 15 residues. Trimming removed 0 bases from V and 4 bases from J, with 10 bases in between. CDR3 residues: CASSLDHADYNEQFF. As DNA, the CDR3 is TGTGCCAGCAGCTTAGATCATGCGGATTACAATGAGCAGTTCTTC. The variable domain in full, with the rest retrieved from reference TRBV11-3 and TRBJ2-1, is EAGVVQSPRYKIIEKKQPVAFWCNPISGHNTLYWYLQNLGQGPELLIRYENEEAVDDSQLPKDRFSAERLKGVDSTLKIQPAELGDSAVYLCASSLDHADYNEQFFGPGTRLTVL.

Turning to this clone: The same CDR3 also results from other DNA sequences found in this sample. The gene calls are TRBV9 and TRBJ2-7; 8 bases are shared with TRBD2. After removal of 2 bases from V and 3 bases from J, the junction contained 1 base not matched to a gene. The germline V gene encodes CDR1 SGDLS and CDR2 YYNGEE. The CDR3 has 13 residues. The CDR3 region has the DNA TGTGCCAGCAGCGTGACTAGCGACTACGAGCAGTACTTC. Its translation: CASSVTSDYEQYF.

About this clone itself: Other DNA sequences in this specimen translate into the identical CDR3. Written as DNA, the CDR3 is TGTGCCAGTAGTCCGGCGGTCAGCTCCTACGAGCAGTACTTC. Translated, it gives CASSPAVSSYEQYF. The chain is built from TRBV19 and TRBJ2-7; D not resolved. The CDR3 is 14 residues long. Germline CDR1 LNHDA, CDR2 SQIVND (reference sequence). V lost 5 bases and J lost 0, with 11 bases in between.

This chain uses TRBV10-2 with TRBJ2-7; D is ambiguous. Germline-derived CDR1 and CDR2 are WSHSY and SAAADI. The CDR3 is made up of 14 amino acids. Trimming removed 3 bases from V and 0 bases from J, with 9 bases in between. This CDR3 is CASSDEGLSYEQYF. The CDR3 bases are TGCGCCAGCAGTGACGAAGGCCTCTCCTACGAGCAGTACTTC.

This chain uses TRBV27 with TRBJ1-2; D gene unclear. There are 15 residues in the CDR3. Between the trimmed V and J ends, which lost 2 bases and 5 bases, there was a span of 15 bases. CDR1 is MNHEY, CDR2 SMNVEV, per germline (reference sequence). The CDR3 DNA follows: TGTGCCAGCAGTTTACCGGGTGCCGGACCTTATGGCTACACCTTC. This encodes CASSLPGAGPYGYTF.

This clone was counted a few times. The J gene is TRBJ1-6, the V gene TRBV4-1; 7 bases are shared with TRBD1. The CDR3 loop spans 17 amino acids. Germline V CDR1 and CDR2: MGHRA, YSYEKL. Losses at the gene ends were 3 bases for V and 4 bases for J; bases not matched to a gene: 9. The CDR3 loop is CASSHPTGSAYNSPLHF. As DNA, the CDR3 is TGCGCCAGCAGCCATCCGACAGGGTCGGCTTATAATTCACCCCTCCACTTT.

CDR3: CASRRTGPDTGELFF. The CDR3 nucleotides read TGTGCCAGCAGGCGGACAGGTCCGGACACCGGGGAGCTGTTTTTT. The rearrangement joins TRBV6-5 to TRBJ2-2; 7 positions agree with TRBD1. The CDR3 runs to 15 residues. The V gene end was trimmed by 6 bases and the J gene end by 3 bases; junction bases not matched to a gene: 7. Germline loops: CDR1 MNHEY, CDR2 SVGAGI.

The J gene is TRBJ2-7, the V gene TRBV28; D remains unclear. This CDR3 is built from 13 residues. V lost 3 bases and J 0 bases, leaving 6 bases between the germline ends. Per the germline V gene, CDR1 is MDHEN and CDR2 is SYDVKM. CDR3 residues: CASSFAFSYEQYF. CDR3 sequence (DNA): TGTGCCAGCAGTTTTGCCTTCTCCTACGAGCAGTACTTC.

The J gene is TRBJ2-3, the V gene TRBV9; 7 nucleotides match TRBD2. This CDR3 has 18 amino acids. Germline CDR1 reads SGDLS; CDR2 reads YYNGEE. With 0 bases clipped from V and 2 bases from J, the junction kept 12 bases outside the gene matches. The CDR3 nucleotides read TGTGCCAGCAGCGTAGAGCCCCAGCGGGCGGGAGACACAGATACGCAGTATTTT. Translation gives CASSVEPQRAGDTDTQYF.

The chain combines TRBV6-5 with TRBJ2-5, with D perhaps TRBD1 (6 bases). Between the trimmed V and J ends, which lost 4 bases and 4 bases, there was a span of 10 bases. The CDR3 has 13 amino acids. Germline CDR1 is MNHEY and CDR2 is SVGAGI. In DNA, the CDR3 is TGTGCCAGCAGTTCAGGGGCTCTAGAGACCCAGTACTTC. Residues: CASSSGALETQYF.

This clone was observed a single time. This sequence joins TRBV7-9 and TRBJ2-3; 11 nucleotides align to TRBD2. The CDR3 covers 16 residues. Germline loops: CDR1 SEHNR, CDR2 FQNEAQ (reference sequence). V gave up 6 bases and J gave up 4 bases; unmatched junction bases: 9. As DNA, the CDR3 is TGTGCCAGCAGTTCTATAGCGGGGGGGACCGCAGATACGCAGTATTTT. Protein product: CASSSIAGGTADTQYF.

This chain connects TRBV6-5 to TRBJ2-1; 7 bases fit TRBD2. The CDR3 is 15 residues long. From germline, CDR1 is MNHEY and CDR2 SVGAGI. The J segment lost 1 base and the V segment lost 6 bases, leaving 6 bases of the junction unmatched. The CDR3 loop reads CASSLDSGSYNEQFF. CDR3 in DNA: TGTGCCAGCAGCTTAGATAGCGGGTCCTACAATGAGCAGTTCTTC.